These T cell receptor beta chains were read from a single sample in a study of T cell responses to AZD1222 COVID-19 vaccine. Using immunoSEQ multiplex PCR, the repertoire was profiled, and TCRdb retains in-frame clones only, with some absent. This sample has tens of thousands of clones, with roughly 89% found just once. The input for sequencing was peripheral blood, taken on day 0 of AZD1222 vaccination. These receptors came from an adult in good health. Both conserved end residues are part of each CDR3. Fields, in order: V gene, clone size, CDR3 length, J gene, D gene, CDR3 protein, CDR3 DNA. The D gene is left open where the match is weak. The size entry is marked missing in some rows and otherwise reads once, few, many or a size class.

v_gene: TRBV6-1
abundance: few
len: 15
j_gene: TRBJ2-2
d_gene: .
CDR3aa: CASSEAGGDSGELFF
CDR3nt: TGTGCCAGCAGTGAAGCCGGCGGGGACTCCGGGGAGCTGTTTTTT

v_gene: TRBV29-1
abundance: .
len: 11
j_gene: TRBJ1-1
d_gene: .
CDR3aa: CSVHRGTEAFF
CDR3nt: TGCAGCGTACACAGAGGGACTGAAGCTTTCTTT

v_gene: TRBV4-3
abundance: .
len: 15
j_gene: TRBJ1-5
d_gene: TRBD1
CDR3aa: CASSQRTGANQPQHF
CDR3nt: TGCGCCAGCAGCCAACGGACAGGGGCCAATCAGCCCCAGCATTTT

v_gene: TRBV6-5
abundance: few
len: 15
j_gene: TRBJ1-1
d_gene: .
CDR3aa: CASSYQEDGGTEAFF
CDR3nt: TGTGCCAGCAGTTACCAGGAGGACGGTGGCACTGAAGCTTTCTTT

v_gene: TRBV27
abundance: .
len: 15
j_gene: TRBJ1-5
d_gene: TRBD1
CDR3aa: CASSLMGQAGGPQHF
CDR3nt: TGTGCCAGCAGTTTGATGGGACAGGCCGGGGGGCCCCAGCATTTT

v_gene: TRBV7-2
abundance: .
len: 13
j_gene: TRBJ2-1
d_gene: .
CDR3aa: CASSLDGFREQFF
CDR3nt: TGTGCCAGCAGCTTAGATGGGTTCCGTGAGCAGTTCTTC

v_gene: TRBV6-2/TRBV6-3
abundance: .
len: 16
j_gene: TRBJ2-3
d_gene: TRBD2
CDR3aa: CASSSRTSGRTDTQYF
CDR3nt: TGTGCCAGCAGTAGCCGGACTAGCGGGCGCACAGATACGCAGTATTTT

v_gene: TRBV5-4
abundance: once
len: 18
j_gene: TRBJ1-6
d_gene: .
CDR3aa: CASSLRQGPLLYNSPLHF
CDR3nt: TGTGCCAGCAGCTTGAGGCAGGGGCCGCTTCTATATAATTCACCCCTCCACTTT

v_gene: TRBV6-5
abundance: .
len: 15
j_gene: TRBJ2-3
d_gene: .
CDR3aa: CASSSSVGVADTQYF
CDR3nt: TGTGCCAGCAGTTCTAGTGTAGGGGTTGCCGATACGCAGTATTTT

v_gene: TRBV13
abundance: once
len: 18
j_gene: TRBJ1-1
d_gene: .
CDR3aa: CASSSGTRGRGMNTEAFF
CDR3nt: TGTGCCAGCAGCTCGGGGACCCGAGGCCGGGGTATGAACACTGAAGCTTTCTTT

v_gene: TRBV4-2
abundance: .
len: 17
j_gene: TRBJ2-3
d_gene: .
CDR3aa: CASSQDIALGGADTQYF
CDR3nt: TGTGCCAGCAGCCAAGATATTGCTCTAGGAGGAGCAGATACGCAGTATTTT

v_gene: TRBV30
abundance: .
len: 13
j_gene: TRBJ2-5
d_gene: .
CDR3aa: CAWTLEQSETQYF
CDR3nt: TGTGCCTGGACCTTGGAACAGTCAGAGACCCAGTACTTC

v_gene: TRBV5-1
abundance: .
len: 14
j_gene: TRBJ1-1
d_gene: .
CDR3aa: CASSLTGMNTEAFF
CDR3nt: TGCGCCAGCAGCTTGACAGGAATGAACACTGAAGCTTTCTTT

v_gene: TRBV18
abundance: .
len: 17
j_gene: TRBJ2-7
d_gene: .
CDR3aa: CASSLGIQDSHSGEQYF
CDR3nt: TGTGCCAGCTCACTAGGAATACAAGACAGCCACTCAGGGGAGCAGTACTTC

v_gene: TRBV7-9
abundance: once
len: 15
j_gene: TRBJ1-1
d_gene: .
CDR3aa: CASSLLGGVDTEAFF
CDR3nt: TGTGCCAGCAGCTTACTGGGGGGAGTTGACACTGAAGCTTTCTTT

v_gene: TRBV28
abundance: .
len: 16
j_gene: TRBJ2-2
d_gene: .
CDR3aa: CASGSTSGGYSGELFF
CDR3nt: TGTGCCAGTGGGTCCACTTCCGGGGGATATAGCGGGGAGCTGTTTTTT

v_gene: TRBV5-1
abundance: .
len: 14
j_gene: TRBJ2-7
d_gene: TRBD2
CDR3aa: CASSLEGTIYEQYF
CDR3nt: TGCGCCAGCAGCTTGGAGGGGACTATTTACGAGCAGTACTTC

v_gene: TRBV7-2
abundance: once
len: 15
j_gene: TRBJ2-7
d_gene: .
CDR3aa: CASSTRAGGSYEQYF
CDR3nt: TGTGCCAGCAGCACTAGAGCCGGAGGCTCCTACGAGCAGTACTTC

v_gene: TRBV7-3
abundance: .
len: 16
j_gene: TRBJ2-2
d_gene: TRBD1
CDR3aa: CASSFHGQGNTGELFF
CDR3nt: TGTGCCAGCAGCTTTCACGGACAGGGGAACACCGGGGAGCTGTTTTTT

v_gene: TRBV25-1
abundance: .
len: 15
j_gene: TRBJ1-1
d_gene: .
CDR3aa: CASSGPGVRNTEAFF
CDR3nt: TGTGCCAGCAGTGGCCCGGGGGTGAGAAACACTGAAGCTTTCTTT

v_gene: TRBV19
abundance: once
len: 13
j_gene: TRBJ2-3
d_gene: .
CDR3aa: CASSIGLPDTQYF
CDR3nt: TGTGCCAGTAGTATCGGTCTCCCAGATACGCAGTATTTT

v_gene: TRBV6-2/TRBV6-3
abundance: .
len: 15
j_gene: TRBJ2-1
d_gene: TRBD2
CDR3aa: CASSVLAGGPDEQFF
CDR3nt: TGTGCCAGCAGTGTTCTAGCGGGAGGGCCGGACGAGCAGTTCTTC

v_gene: TRBV19
abundance: .
len: 16
j_gene: TRBJ1-6
d_gene: TRBD1
CDR3aa: CASSSRQGASNSPLHF
CDR3nt: TGTGCCAGTAGTTCCCGACAGGGGGCGAGTAATTCACCCCTCCACTTT

v_gene: TRBV7-8
abundance: .
len: 15
j_gene: TRBJ2-1
d_gene: .
CDR3aa: CASSLAGTSYNEQFF
CDR3nt: TGTGCCAGCAGCTTAGCGGGGACCTCCTACAATGAGCAGTTCTTC

v_gene: TRBV7-9
abundance: .
len: 14
j_gene: TRBJ1-1
d_gene: .
CDR3aa: CASSLEVGWTEAFF
CDR3nt: TGTGCCAGCAGCTTAGAGGTGGGGTGGACTGAAGCTTTCTTT

v_gene: TRBV30
abundance: .
len: 16
j_gene: TRBJ1-2
d_gene: .
CDR3aa: CAWSVFSGGDFYGYTF
CDR3nt: TGTGCCTGGAGTGTATTTAGCGGGGGGGACTTCTATGGCTACACCTTC

v_gene: TRBV30
abundance: few
len: 14
j_gene: TRBJ2-7
d_gene: TRBD1
CDR3aa: CAWDGQGGPYEQYF
CDR3nt: TGTGCCTGGGATGGACAGGGGGGACCGTACGAGCAGTACTTC

v_gene: TRBV28
abundance: few
len: 17
j_gene: TRBJ2-7
d_gene: TRBD1
CDR3aa: CASSLSFDRVFSYEQYF
CDR3nt: TGTGCCAGCAGTTTATCCTTCGACAGGGTATTTTCCTACGAGCAGTACTTC

v_gene: TRBV30
abundance: .
len: 13
j_gene: TRBJ2-2
d_gene: TRBD1
CDR3aa: CAWSRGLTGELFF
CDR3nt: TGTGCCTGGAGTAGGGGGCTCACCGGGGAGCTGTTTTTT

v_gene: TRBV6-5
abundance: .
len: 13
j_gene: TRBJ2-1
d_gene: TRBD2
CDR3aa: CASWGLGYNEQFF
CDR3nt: TGTGCCAGCTGGGGACTAGGGTACAATGAGCAGTTCTTC

v_gene: TRBV10-2
abundance: .
len: 16
j_gene: TRBJ1-1
d_gene: TRBD1
CDR3aa: CASLLGTAYGNTEAFF
CDR3nt: TGCGCCAGCCTCTTAGGGACAGCCTACGGGAACACTGAAGCTTTCTTT

v_gene: TRBV3-1/TRBV3-2
abundance: .
len: 13
j_gene: TRBJ1-2
d_gene: .
CDR3aa: CASSQGGVGGYTF
CDR3nt: TGTGCCAGCAGCCAAGGCGGGGTTGGAGGCTACACCTTC

v_gene: TRBV10-3
abundance: once
len: 14
j_gene: TRBJ1-4
d_gene: TRBD1
CDR3aa: CAIRGTATNEKLFF
CDR3nt: TGTGCCATCAGGGGGACAGCAACTAATGAAAAACTGTTTTTT

v_gene: TRBV27
abundance: once
len: 13
j_gene: TRBJ2-7
d_gene: .
CDR3aa: CASSLSGFYEQYF
CDR3nt: TGTGCCAGCAGTTTATCAGGGTTCTACGAGCAGTACTTC

v_gene: TRBV6-5
abundance: .
len: 16
j_gene: TRBJ1-6
d_gene: .
CDR3aa: CASSYSWGIGDSPLHF
CDR3nt: TGTGCCAGCAGTTACTCATGGGGGATTGGGGATTCACCCCTCCACTTT

v_gene: TRBV7-9
abundance: .
len: 15
j_gene: TRBJ2-4
d_gene: TRBD1
CDR3aa: CASSPLDRNLDIQYF
CDR3nt: TGTGCCAGCAGCCCACTGGACAGGAATCTGGACATTCAGTACTTC

v_gene: TRBV6-1
abundance: .
len: 15
j_gene: TRBJ1-6
d_gene: .
CDR3aa: CASSEGWQGNSPLHF
CDR3nt: TGTGCCAGCAGTGAAGGATGGCAGGGAAATTCACCCCTCCACTTT

v_gene: TRBV5-6
abundance: .
len: 14
j_gene: TRBJ1-2
d_gene: TRBD1
CDR3aa: CAIQKWGQDYGYTF
CDR3nt: TGTGCCATTCAAAAATGGGGACAGGACTATGGCTACACCTTC